This TCR beta chain was found in a study of T cells in Graves' hyperthyroidism and ophthalmopathy (dated by TCRdb to between 2017 and 2020). Describing the broader study: TCR V-J signatures able to tell the groups apart were searched for in a discovery cohort of about a hundred patients, of whom under 45 had Graves' ophthalmopathy and 57 had stable Graves' hyperthyroidism. In addition, the study compared T-cell repertoires in thyroid tissue and in blood from several Graves' hyperthyroidism patients. After sampling, hyperthyroidism patients received methimazole starting at 30 mg daily, and ophthalmopathy patients received high-dose intravenous methylprednisolone. Whether ophthalmopathy could be predicted prospectively was tested in an independent validation cohort made up of some 20 hyperthyroidism patients plus 17 patients who later progressed to ophthalmopathy. According to the paper, TCR Vbeta CDR3 sequencing was carried out on 135 peripheral blood samples, which came from 40 to 45 ophthalmopathy, some 73 hyperthyroidism and approximately 17 progressor patients. For training and testing, the 100 or so patients in the discovery cohort were randomly divided in a 7:3 ratio. General conclusions and limits of the study: No statistical method was used to fix the sample size in advance, and group allocation was not hidden from the investigators. A 13 V-J signature model separated ophthalmopathy from stable hyperthyroidism, with approximately 86% sensitivity and 81% to 83% specificity in cross-validation and 80%/75% in testing. Blood samples also contained most of the expanded thyroid clonotypes (frequency above 0.001), which suggests that blood repertoires may reflect thyroid immune responses. During validation, the model predicted progression to ophthalmopathy a median of around 6 months ahead of onset, with around 71% sensitivity and around 73% specificity.

Comments on this clonotype: Which antigen it targets is not known. No much larger clone is present one base from it, and per-base qualities are unavailable.

Counted from cysteine to phenylalanine, this CDR3 has 12 amino acids. Only CDR3 DNA is held: 36 bases, read in frame from base 1. As encoded in the germline V gene, CDR1 is SGHVS while CDR2 is FQNEAQ. Stable Graves' hyperthyroidism was defined as no progression to ophthalmopathy during 18 months of follow-up. The hyperthyroidism patients were between 18 and 65 years old and newly diagnosed, with a disease duration of less than 2 months. Any patient with an uncontrolled infection, another autoimmune disease, pregnancy or lactation was excluded. Diagnoses relied on clinical symptoms, serum thyroxine and TRAb, thyroid ultrasound and orbital computed tomography. Total RNA was extracted using Trizol reagent, and RNA quality was assessed on an Agilent 2100 Bioanalyzer. TCR beta CDR3 regions were amplified from RNA transcripts. For the first round of RT-PCR on the TCR CDR3, the HTBI primer set was used together with the Qiagen OneStep RT-PCR kit. Libraries were constructed in a second round of multiplex PCR, after which size selection and purification were performed. Paired-end sequencing of the libraries was performed with 100 bp reads on an Illumina HiSeq2000. On the authors' methods: SOAPnuke was used to process the raw data, throwing out any read that contained adapters or uncalled bases, had a mean Phred below 15, or lacked an exact constant-primer or identifier match. High-quality paired reads were merged using COPE v1.2.5, and each unique nucleotide sequence was defined as a clonotype. MiTCR v1.1 was used to align clonotypes to the IMGT TRBV, TRBD and TRBJ reference segments. The analysis included only V-J combinations with a frequency above 0.0001, which together covered 99% to 99.2% of the repertoires. The TCS score was defined as the ratio of F50 (clonal expansion) to E x V (chaos), calculated using BLOSUM62-based TCRdist between CDR3 peptides within each V-J. Welch's t-statistics and random forest reduced 500 to 650 V-J features to 10 to 15, which were used in a naive Bayes classifier (R e1071). Thyroid-blood repertoire similarity was quantified with the Morisita-Horn index. TCRdb reprocessed the public reads (quality trimming at Q25 with fastp, clone calling with MiXCR) and kept in-frame beta chains. Merged by CDR3 protein, the rows form single entries marked with the most common genes and DNA. The V and J calls here are based on TCRdb, not the publication. The sample table lists about 540,000 distinct CDR3 sequences, 46% of them with a count of one. The ten largest make up around 7.7% of the sample.

The sequence links TRBV7-8 to TRBJ2-7; the D segment cannot be called with confidence. The tail of the sequence fits TRBJ2-1 better, so the J call may be wrong. Material: peripheral blood or thyroid tissue (not recorded which). This TCR derives from a woman in her late teens or twenties with Graves' hyperthyroidism. Here the CDR3 is given as CASRNTYNEQFF. The DNA sequence follows: TGTGCCAGCAGGAATACCTACAATGAGCAGTTCTTC.